A selection of T cell receptor beta chains follows, all from one sample in a study of PD-1 blockade in mismatch repair-deficient tumors. Only in-frame clones appear in the TCRdb table, and some are missing; sequencing was by immunoSEQ multiplex PCR. This repertoire shows about 84,000 clones, over 75% found once; its top ten account for roughly 2.7%. The sequences come from peripheral blood, collected 12 weeks after starting pembrolizumab. Receptors were obtained from an adult with mismatch repair-deficient cancer. The CDR3 runs from the conserved cysteine through the conserved F or W. D genes are given only for firm matches. Not every row has a clone size; where given, it reads once, few, many or a size class.

>NA|NA|TRBV4-1|TRBJ2-7
TGCGCCAGCAGCCAAGTGATTAGCTACGAGCAGTACTTC
CASSQVISYEQYF
>NA|NA|TRBV5-4|TRBJ2-1
TGTGCCAGCAGCTTGGGGGGACCAAACAATGAGCAGTTCTTC
CASSLGGPNNEQFF
>NA|NA|TRBV6-1|TRBJ2-7
TGTGCCAGCAGTGAAGGGCACTACGAGCAGTACTTC
CASSEGHYEQYF
>TRBD1|NA|TRBV27|TRBJ2-7
TGTGCCAGCAGTGGGGCAGGGGGCATCTACGAGCAGTACTTC
CASSGAGGIYEQYF
>TRBD1|NA|TRBV5-6|TRBJ2-2
TGTGCCAGCAGCAGGGGCGGAGCGGTCCCCAGGGGGACCGGGGAGCTGTTTTTT
CASSRGGAVPRGTGELFF
>NA|NA|TRBV11-3|TRBJ1-4
TGTGCCAGCAGCTCATCTGGGACCTTGGCAACTAATGAAAAACTGTTTTTT
CASSSSGTLATNEKLFF
>NA|NA|TRBV4-3|TRBJ2-7
TGCGCCAGCAGCCAAGATTGGAGGGGGCTTCAGTACTTC
CASSQDWRGLQYF
>TRBD1|NA|TRBV5-5|TRBJ1-2
TGTGCCAGCAGCTCTACCGGGCAGGGGGGCTATGGCTACACCTTC
CASSSTGQGGYGYTF
>NA|NA|TRBV9|TRBJ2-1
TGTGCCAGCAGCCTCGAGTGGAGGGGGGAGCAGTTCTTC
CASSLEWRGEQFF
>NA|NA|TRBV2|TRBJ1-2
TGTGCCAGCAGTGAAGAACACCAACCGAGCTACACCTTC
CASSEEHQPSYTF
>NA|NA|TRBV7-9|TRBJ2-5
TGTGCCAGCAGCTTAATCGGGGAGACCCAGTACTTC
CASSLIGETQYF
>TRBD2|once|TRBV28|TRBJ2-7
TGTGCCAGCAGTTTAGCGGGAGCCTCCGGCGGGGAGCAGTACTTC
CASSLAGASGGEQYF
>NA|few|TRBV2|TRBJ2-7
TGTGCCAGCAGCCTGCGAGCCTACGAGCAGTACTTC
CASSLRAYEQYF
>TRBD2|once|TRBV13|TRBJ2-3
TGTGCCAGCAGGGGACTAGCAGATACGCAGTATTTT
CASRGLADTQYF
>NA|NA|TRBV10-1|TRBJ1-1
TGCGCCAGCAGTGAGTCGCAACGGATTAACACTGAAGCTTTCTTT
CASSESQRINTEAFF
>NA|NA|TRBV5-6|TRBJ2-1
TGTGCCAGCAGCTTGCAAGGGTTGGAGCAGTTCTTC
CASSLQGLEQFF
>TRBD1|NA|TRBV5-1|TRBJ2-6
TGCGCCAGCAGCGGGACAGGGGGTCCCTCTGGGGCCAACGTCCTGACTTTC
CASSGTGGPSGANVLTF
>TRBD2|NA|TRBV2|TRBJ2-7
TGTGCCTCGGGGGTAGCGGGAGCCCACGAGCAGTACTTC
CASGVAGAHEQYF
>TRBD1|NA|TRBV2|TRBJ1-2
TGTGCCAGGATGGACTCCGGGAAGACAGGGACTAACTATGGCTACACCTTC
CARMDSGKTGTNYGYTF
>TRBD1|NA|TRBV5-5|TRBJ2-7
TGTGCCAGCAGCTTCGACAGGGACTACGAGCAGTACTTC
CASSFDRDYEQYF
>NA|NA|TRBV5-1|TRBJ2-2
TGCGCCAGCAGCATAAAGGGCGAGGACACCGGGGAGCTGTTTTTT
CASSIKGEDTGELFF
>NA|NA|TRBV30|TRBJ2-3
TGTGCCTGGAGCTTGGACACAGATACGCAGTATTTT
CAWSLDTDTQYF
>NA|NA|TRBV5-1|TRBJ2-3
TGCGCCAGCATTGATAGAAGCACAGATACGCAGTATTTT
CASIDRSTDTQYF
>NA|NA|TRBV11-3|TRBJ2-2
TGTGCCAGCAGGAATAGGGTTACGGATTCCGGGGAGCTGTTTTTT
CASRNRVTDSGELFF
>NA|once|TRBV19|TRBJ1-3
TGTGCCAGTAGTATAGAGTCGTGGGGGGCTGGTGGAAACACCATATATTTT
CASSIESWGAGGNTIYF
>NA|NA|TRBV25-1|TRBJ2-2
TGTGCCAGCAGGGGAGGATCCCACACCGGGGAGCTGTTTTTT
CASRGGSHTGELFF
>TRBD2|NA|TRBV29-1|TRBJ2-7
TGCAGCGTTGAAGTGGTAGCGGGAGCGACCGAGCAGTACTTC
CSVEVVAGATEQYF
>TRBD2|NA|TRBV7-6|TRBJ2-5
TGTGCCAGCAGCCCCTCCGGAGCGGGATTAGAGACCCAGTACTTC
CASSPSGAGLETQYF